The 27 T cell receptor beta chains given below trace back to one sample, sequenced in a study of OX40 agonist ivuxolimab in advanced cancers. Assay: immunoSEQ multiplex PCR; the TCRdb copy retains only in-frame clones and omits some. The sample has around 59,000 clones, 80% to 90% seen once; the top ten hold roughly an eighth. Specimen: CD4+ or CD8+ T cells sorted from blood, collected in a trial of the OX40 agonist ivuxolimab. The receptor source for this set is an adult with an advanced solid tumor such as melanoma, head and neck, liver or kidney cancer.

CDR3: CASSLTAAFSYEQYV. DNA of the CDR3: TGTGCCAGCAGCTTAACGGCAGCTTTTTCCTACGAGCAGTACGTC. J is TRBJ2-7 and V is TRBV7-8; no definite D call. V was clipped by 2 bases and J by 1 base, with 12 bases between them. The CDR3 totals 15 residues. The V gene's germline CDR1 is SGHVS and CDR2 FQNEAQ.

The rearrangement uses TRBV7-9 and TRBJ2-3; tentative D call: TRBD2 (6 bases). The CDR3 extends over 17 amino acids. Germline values: CDR1 SEHNR, CDR2 FQNEAQ (reference sequence). Deletions cut 2 bases from V and 1 base from J, with 16 bases between. CDR3 sequence reads: CASSLPEASERTDTQYF. The DNA for the CDR3 is TGTGCCAGCAGCTTACCCGAAGCTAGCGAACGCACAGATACGCAGTATTTT.

The chain carries TRBV27 and TRBJ1-2; 8 bases fit TRBD1. V lost 5 bases, J lost 1 base, and 12 bases stayed unmatched. The CDR3 runs 17 residues. Germline assignment: CDR1 MNHEY and CDR2 SMNVEV (reference sequence). In nucleotides, the CDR3 is TGTGCCAGCAGTCCTACCCGACAGGGGACCCTTAACTATGGCTACACCTTC. Protein product: CASSPTRQGTLNYGYTF.

The chain couples TRBV5-1 to TRBJ2-2; TRBD2 agrees at 10 bases. This CDR3 contains 14 residues. Trimming at V came to 7 bases and at J to 5 bases, leaving 5 bases not matched to a gene. Germline V CDR1 and CDR2: SGHRS, YFSETQ. The DNA of the CDR3 is TGCGCCAGCGGAGCGGGAGGGAGGACCGGGGAGCTGTTTTTT. Translated: CASGAGGRTGELFF.

The chain employs TRBV4-1 and TRBJ1-5; no reliable D call. Trimming took off 0 bases at V and 6 bases at J, with 12 bases between the two ends. This CDR3 spans 15 amino acids. Germline V gives CDR1 MGHRA, CDR2 YSYEKL. CDR3 sequence reads: CASSQDWRVAQPQHF. As DNA, the CDR3 is TGCGCCAGCAGCCAAGATTGGAGGGTGGCTCAGCCCCAGCATTTT.

The V and J genes are TRBV29-1 and TRBJ1-1; D possibly corresponds to TRBD1 (5 bases). Trimming cost V 3 bases and J 4 bases, with 9 bases left between them. This CDR3 region has 12 residues. Germline CDR1 is SQVTM and CDR2 is ANQGSEA. The CDR3 here is CSVDRDSTEAFF. DNA for the CDR3: TGCAGCGTTGACAGGGATTCCACTGAAGCTTTCTTT.

The V and J genes are TRBV7-2 and TRBJ2-5; D is unresolved. The V gene lost 0 bases and the J gene lost 2 bases, with 10 bases spanning the gap. Germline lookup yields CDR1 SGHTA and CDR2 FQGNSA. The CDR3 covers 15 residues. The CDR3 DNA reads as TGTGCCAGCAGCTTAGCGGATCTCGGACAAGAGACCCAGTACTTC. Protein sequence: CASSLADLGQETQYF.

The chain has TRBV7-3 and TRBJ2-3, with 9 bases that match TRBD1. The length of the CDR3 is 16 residues. V dropped 5 bases and J dropped 4; count of bases not matched to a gene: 10. The germline V gene has CDR1 SGHTA and CDR2 FQGTGA. The CDR3 reads CASSAGQGMISDTQYF. As DNA, the CDR3 is TGTGCCAGCAGCGCCGGACAGGGGATGATCTCAGATACGCAGTATTTT.

The gene calls are TRBV2 and TRBJ1-6, with D tentatively TRBD1 (5 bases). The V and J ends lost 5 bases and 8 bases respectively, with 16 bases between them. CDR1 and CDR2 (germline): SNHLY, FYNNEI. This CDR3 spans 15 amino acids. The CDR3 DNA is TGTGCCAGCAGTTTGGTGGGGCTACCAGATTCACCCCTCCACTTT. This encodes CASSLVGLPDSPLHF. Variable domain in full (rest from reference TRBV2 and TRBJ1-6): EPEVTQTPSHQVTQMGQEVILRCVPISNHLYFYWYRQILGQKVEFLVSFYNNEISEKSEIFDDQFSVERPDGSNFTLKIRSTKLEDSAMYFCASSLVGLPDSPLHFGNGTRLTVT.

This clone has a single count. Germline and junction disagree at one end, which may indicate a read error. The chain is built from TRBV6-1 and TRBJ2-1; no reliable D call. Germline V gene lookup returns CDR1 MNHNS and CDR2 SASEGT. This CDR3 is 12 amino acids long. The CDR3: CASIEGKHEQFF. DNA for the CDR3: TGTGCCAGCATTGAAGGGAAGCATGAGCAGTTCTTC.

The genes are TRBV2 and TRBJ1-3; D is undetermined. This CDR3 contains 14 residues. Germline CDR1 reads SNHLY; CDR2 reads FYNNEI. V was shortened by 3 bases and J by 3 bases, with 9 bases between the two germline ends. This CDR3 reads CASSEVQFGNTIYF. The CDR3 DNA is TGTGCCAGCAGTGAGGTTCAGTTTGGAAACACCATATATTTT.

In DNA form, the CDR3 reads TGTGCCAGCAGTCTTCTAGCGGTCAGCACAGATACGCAGTATTTT. Encoded protein: CASSLLAVSTDTQYF. V gene TRBV28 combines with J gene TRBJ2-3, with 7 bases fitting TRBD2. With 5 bases clipped from V and 0 bases from J, the junction kept 5 bases outside the gene matches. This CDR3 spans 15 amino acids. The V gene's germline CDR1 is MDHEN and CDR2 SYDVKM.

This chain links TRBV10-2 with TRBJ2-1, with D maybe TRBD2 (6 bases). This CDR3 spans 14 amino acids. In germline, CDR1 is WSHSY, CDR2 SAAADI. Trimming stripped 0 bases from V and 11 bases from J, with 14 bases between. The CDR3 DNA sequence: TGCGCCAGCAGTGAGTCGCGGGACCCAGAGCAGCAGTTCTTC. Protein: CASSESRDPEQQFF.

The V and J genes are TRBV4-1 and TRBJ1-2; maybe TRBD1 (6 bases). CDR1 and CDR2 from the germline V gene are MGHRA and YSYEKL. V lost 6 bases to trimming and J lost 4 bases, with 12 bases between them. The CDR3 covers 13 residues. CDR3 nucleotide sequence: TGCGCCAGCAGTCCGGTGGGGGCCTATGGCTACACCTTC. Encoded protein: CASSPVGAYGYTF.

At least ten counts were recorded for this clone. The chain uses TRBV29-1 and TRBJ1-1, with 9 nucleotides matching TRBD1. CDR1 and CDR2 (germline): SQVTM, ANQGSEA. CDR3 length: 11 residues. J gave up 10 bases and V 5 bases, and 5 bases lay outside the gene matches. In DNA form, the CDR3 reads TGCAGCGTTCGGGACAGGGCTAGAGCTTTCTTT. Its protein product is CSVRDRARAFF. The variable domain in full, with the rest retrieved from reference TRBV29-1 and TRBJ1-1, is SAVISQKPSRDICQRGTSLTIQCQVDSQVTMMFWYRQQPGQSLTLIATANQGSEATYESGFVIDKFPISRPNLTFSTLTVSNMSPEDSSIYLCSVRDRARAFFGQGTRLTVV.

This clone was seen once. The gene calls are TRBV21-1 and TRBJ2-1. TRBV21-1 counts as a pseudogene. The CDR3 sequence is 13 residues long. The chain's CDR3 is CANRDRSYNEQFF. Written as DNA, the CDR3 is TGTGCCAACAGGGACCGGTCCTACAATGAGCAGTTCTTC.

J is TRBJ2-1 and V is TRBV5-6, with D possibly matching TRBD2 (6 bases). The CDR3 is 13 amino acids. Between the trimmed V and J ends, which lost 2 bases and 6 bases, there was a span of 9 bases. The germline CDR1 and CDR2 sequences are SGHDT and YYEEEE. The CDR3 DNA follows: TGTGCCAGCAGCTTCGCGGGGATCAATGAGCAGTTCTTC. This encodes CASSFAGINEQFF.

This chain uses TRBV5-5 with TRBJ1-1, with D perhaps TRBD1 (6 bases). V was pared by 4 bases and J by 0 bases, with 13 bases between. Germline CDR1 reads SGHKS; CDR2 reads YYEKEE (reference sequence). CDR3 size: 15 residues. CDR3 bases: TGTGCCAGCAGCCCGGCGGGACACCTGAACACTGAAGCTTTCTTT. Encoded protein: CASSPAGHLNTEAFF.

This clone was seen a handful of times. V and J are TRBV5-6 and TRBJ1-6; 7 nucleotides match TRBD1. Per germline, CDR1 SGHDT and CDR2 YYEEEE. Unmatched junction bases numbered 7, after V lost 3 bases and J lost 7 bases. The CDR3 runs to 15 residues. The CDR3, as DNA: TGTGCCAGCAGCTACTACAGGGGCTACAATTCACCCCTCCACTTT. Its protein is CASSYYRGYNSPLHF.

This chain uses TRBV10-1 with TRBJ2-1; 7 nucleotides align to TRBD1. Germline V CDR1 and CDR2: WNHNN, SYGVQD (reference sequence). This CDR3 is 15 amino acids long. With 4 bases clipped from V and 8 bases from J, the junction kept 11 bases outside the gene matches. This CDR3 is CASSGGYRGMDEQFF. The CDR3, as DNA: TGCGCCAGCAGTGGAGGGTACAGGGGAATGGATGAGCAGTTCTTC.

The chain recombines TRBV2 with TRBJ2-7; D possibly corresponds to TRBD2 (6 bases). Deletions cut 6 bases from V and 6 bases from J, with 18 bases between. The CDR3 covers 14 residues. CDR1 and CDR2 (germline): SNHLY, FYNNEI. CDR3 loop: CASRSGEVGIEQYF. The CDR3 region has the DNA TGTGCCAGCAGGTCCGGGGAGGTTGGCATCGAGCAGTACTTC.

The J gene is TRBJ1-2, the V gene TRBV19; 7 bases are shared with TRBD1. With 5 bases clipped from V and 6 bases from J, the junction kept 3 bases outside the gene matches. The germline V gene encodes CDR1 LNHDA and CDR2 SQIVND (reference sequence). This CDR3 contains 12 residues. CDR3 nucleotide sequence: TGTGCCAGTAGTGACAGGGAGGATGGCTACACCTTC. It yields the protein CASSDREDGYTF.

This chain uses TRBV10-2 with TRBJ2-3; D gene unclear. The CDR3 is 10 residues long. Trimming removed 7 bases at V and 7 bases at J, with 6 bases between. Per the germline V gene, CDR1 is WSHSY and CDR2 is SAAADI. CDR3 region: CASMENTQYF. CDR3 bases: TGCGCCAGCATGGAGAATACGCAGTATTTT.

The chain combines TRBV5-6 with TRBJ1-1; no definite D call. The germline V gene encodes CDR1 SGHDT and CDR2 YYEEEE. Trimming left V 7 bases short and J 7 bases short, with 20 bases between. The CDR3 length is 14 residues. CDR3 amino acids: CASRETEAAGEAFF. The DNA for the CDR3 is TGTGCCAGCCGTGAGACGGAGGCCGCCGGTGAAGCTTTCTTT.

The V call is TRBV2, the J call TRBJ1-4; 8 bases line up with TRBD1. The CDR3 is made up of 15 amino acids. The V gene's germline CDR1 is SNHLY and CDR2 FYNNEI. Losses at the gene ends were 1 base for V and 8 bases for J; bases not matched to a gene: 6. The CDR3 loop reads CASSEGSTGVEKLFF. The CDR3 coding sequence is TGTGCCAGCAGTGAAGGGTCGACAGGGGTGGAAAAACTGTTTTTT.

The rearrangement joins TRBV7-3 to TRBJ2-7; 7 bases align to TRBD1. V shed 4 bases and J 2 bases; nucleotides not matched to a gene: 2. CDR3 length: 13 residues. From germline, CDR1 is SGHTA and CDR2 FQGTGA. CDR3 sequence (DNA): TGTGCCAGCAGCTGGGACAGAGCCTACGAGCAGTACGTC. Translated: CASSWDRAYEQYV.

The chain is built from TRBV21-1 and TRBJ2-7; the table's D call TRBD2 went unverified against the DNA. TRBV21-1 is a listed pseudogene. This CDR3 has 18 residues. CDR3: CASSKVGISGGTFYEQYV. As DNA, the CDR3 is TGTGCCAGCAGCAAAGTGGGGATTTCGGGCGGGACTTTCTACGAGCAGTACGTC.